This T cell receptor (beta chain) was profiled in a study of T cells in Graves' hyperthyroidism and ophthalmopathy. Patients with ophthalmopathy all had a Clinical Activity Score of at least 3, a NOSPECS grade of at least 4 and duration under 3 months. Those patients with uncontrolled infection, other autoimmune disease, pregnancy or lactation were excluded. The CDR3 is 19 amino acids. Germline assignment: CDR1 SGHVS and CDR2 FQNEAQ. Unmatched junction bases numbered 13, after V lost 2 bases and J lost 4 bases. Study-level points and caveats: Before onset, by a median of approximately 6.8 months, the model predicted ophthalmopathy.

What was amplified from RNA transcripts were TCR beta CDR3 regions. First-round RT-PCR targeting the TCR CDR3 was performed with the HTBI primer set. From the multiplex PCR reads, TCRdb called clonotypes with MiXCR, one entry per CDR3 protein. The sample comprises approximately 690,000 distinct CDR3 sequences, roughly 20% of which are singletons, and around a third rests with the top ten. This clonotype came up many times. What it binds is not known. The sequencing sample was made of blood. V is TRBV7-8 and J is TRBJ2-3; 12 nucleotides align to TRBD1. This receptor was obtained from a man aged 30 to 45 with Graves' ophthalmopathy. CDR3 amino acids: CASSLPGQGAPHVPDTQYF. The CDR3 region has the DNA TGTGCCAGCAGCTTACCGGGACAGGGGGCGCCCCATGTCCCAGATACGCAGTATTTT. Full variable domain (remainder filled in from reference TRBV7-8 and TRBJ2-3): GAGVSQSPRYKVAKRGQDVALRCDPISGHVSLFWYQQALGQGPEFLTYFQNEAQLDKSGLPSDRFFAERPEGSVSTLKIQRTQQEDSAVYLCASSLPGQGAPHVPDTQYFGPGTRLTVL.